The 14 T cell receptor beta chains given below trace back to one sample, sequenced in a study of radiotherapy plus CTLA-4 blockade in lung cancer. Profiling relied on immunoSEQ multiplex PCR, and the TCRdb table lists in-frame clones only, not all of them. The sample includes 90,000 to 100,000 clones, 65% to 85% seen only once; the top ten take around 2.7%. The input for sequencing was peripheral blood, taken from a patient treated with radiotherapy plus ipilimumab. The receptors stem from a human donor with non-small cell lung cancer who had a partial response to radiotherapy plus ipilimumab. Some clones in this sample may be carry-over from other donors' samples.

The rearrangement joins TRBV5-1 to TRBJ2-5; 7 bases fit TRBD1. CDR1 and CDR2 (germline): SGHRS, YFSETQ. V lost 0 bases and J lost 1; bases outside the gene matches: 6. The CDR3 is 16 amino acids. CDR3 sequence (DNA): TGCGCCAGCAGCTTGGGGGGACAGAGTATCCAAGAGACCCAGTACTTC. It encodes CASSLGGQSIQETQYF.

The V call is TRBV5-1, the J call TRBJ2-5; weak D call: TRBD2 (6 bases). V was trimmed by 0 bases and J by 0 bases, leaving 18 bases between them. The CDR3 is made up of 18 amino acids. From germline, CDR1 is SGHRS and CDR2 YFSETQ. DNA for the CDR3: TGCGCCAGCAGCTTGGTGCCCAGTCGGGAGAGGTACCAAGAGACCCAGTACTTC. This codes for CASSLVPSRERYQETQYF.

The J gene is TRBJ2-2, the V gene TRBV7-3, with TRBD2 matching 7 bases. J lost 5 bases, V lost 5 bases, and 8 bases had no gene match. This CDR3 has 15 residues. Germline CDR1 is SGHTA and CDR2 is FQGTGA. CDR3 bases: TGTGCCAGCAGCCTTATTGACGGGAGGACCGGGGAGCTGTTTTTT. Protein: CASSLIDGRTGELFF.

The V gene is TRBV11-3, the J gene TRBJ2-5; TRBD2 matches 9 bases. Looked up from germline, CDR1 is SGHNT and CDR2 is YENEEA. Trimming removed 5 bases from V and 5 bases from J; junction bases left unmatched: 6. CDR3 length: 14 residues. The CDR3 DNA reads as TGTGCCAGCAGCCGCCTCGGACTAGCGGAGACCCAGTACTTC. It encodes CASSRLGLAETQYF.

This chain uses TRBV10-2 with TRBJ2-1; D is uncertain. Per the germline V gene, CDR1 is WSHSY and CDR2 is SAAADI. The CDR3 consists of 15 residues. Trimming took 3 bases from V and 6 from J, leaving 15 bases between them. CDR3 coding DNA: TGCGCCAGCAGTGAAAGGTCAGGAACAATCAATGAGCAGTTCTTC. It specifies CASSERSGTINEQFF.

This rearrangement joins TRBV11-3 to TRBJ2-1; D not certain. Trimming removed 5 bases from V and 0 bases from J, with 11 bases in between. Germline assignment: CDR1 SGHNT and CDR2 YENEEA. This CDR3 contains 15 residues. The CDR3 loop reads CASSPRASSYNEQFF. As DNA, the CDR3 is TGTGCCAGCAGCCCCCGCGCGAGCTCCTACAATGAGCAGTTCTTC.

This clone occurred a few times. V gene TRBV5-4 combines with J gene TRBJ2-4; 12 bases fit TRBD2. V was pared by 2 bases and J by 2 bases, with 8 bases of the junction left unmatched. The germline V gene has CDR1 SGHNT and CDR2 YYREEE (reference sequence). The CDR3 runs 18 residues. CDR3 residues: CASSFPSSGGASKNIQYF. DNA of the CDR3: TGTGCCAGCAGCTTCCCCTCTAGCGGGGGGGCCTCCAAAAACATTCAGTACTTC.

The CDR3: CASSNSGKWVSPLHF. For the CDR3, the DNA is TGTGCCAGCAGTAACTCAGGGAAATGGGTTTCACCCCTCCACTTT. The J gene is TRBJ1-6, the V gene TRBV28; a weak D match, TRBD1 (5 bases). V lost 5 bases, J lost 9 bases, and 17 bases lay in between. The germline V gene encodes CDR1 MDHEN and CDR2 SYDVKM. CDR3 size: 15 residues.

The V gene is TRBV7-2, the J gene TRBJ2-3; 10 bases are a match to TRBD2. V was pared by 5 bases and J by 6 bases, with 8 bases of the junction left unmatched. Germline V gene lookup returns CDR1 SGHTA and CDR2 FQGNSA. The CDR3 has 15 residues. CDR3 in DNA: TGTGCCAGCAGCAACCCCGGGACTAGCGAGGATACGCAGTATTTT. Its protein is CASSNPGTSEDTQYF.

V and J are TRBV5-1 and TRBJ1-1, with D possibly being TRBD1 (6 bases). V lost 4 bases, J lost 2 bases, and 12 bases lay in between. This CDR3 has 14 residues. The germline V gene has CDR1 SGHRS and CDR2 YFSETQ. The CDR3 coding sequence is TGCGCCAGCAGCAAGGACAGAACTAACACTGAAGCTTTCTTT. Translated: CASSKDRTNTEAFF.

The chain joins TRBV6-1 to TRBJ2-1; TRBD1 aligns across 11 bases. Germline V gene data show CDR1 as MNHNS and CDR2 as SASEGT. The CDR3 loop spans 15 amino acids. The J segment lost 4 bases and the V segment lost 6 bases, leaving 5 bases of the junction unmatched. The CDR3 here is CASSAGTGGYNEQFF. The CDR3 DNA reads as TGTGCCAGCAGCGCCGGGACAGGGGGGTACAATGAGCAGTTCTTC.

The chain joins TRBV7-9 to TRBJ2-7; TRBD2 aligns across 7 bases. With V trimmed by 5 bases and J by 1 base, 8 bases remained unmatched. The germline V gene encodes CDR1 SEHNR and CDR2 FQNEAQ (reference sequence). This CDR3 has 15 amino acids. The CDR3 sequence: CASSPGPGRSYEQYF. In DNA, the CDR3 is TGTGCCAGCAGCCCCGGTCCCGGGAGGTCCTACGAGCAGTACTTC.

This clone was observed a handful of times. V usage is TRBV6-1 and J usage is TRBJ2-5; no reliable D call. V lost 6 bases and J lost 2, with 10 bases in between. This CDR3 region has 13 residues. CDR1 and CDR2 (germline): MNHNS, SASEGT. The CDR3 protein is CASRWYGQETQYF. CDR3 coding DNA: TGTGCCAGCAGATGGTACGGGCAAGAGACCCAGTACTTC.

The chain uses TRBV6-1 and TRBJ2-6, with TRBD2 as a possible D gene (6 bases). This CDR3 contains 15 residues. Germline CDR1 MNHNS, CDR2 SASEGT. The V end was cut by 7 bases, the J end by 1 base, with 11 bases between. CDR3 bases: TGTGCCAGCACCTCGGCGGGATCTGGGGCCAACGTCCTGACTTTC. Translating it yields CASTSAGSGANVLTF.